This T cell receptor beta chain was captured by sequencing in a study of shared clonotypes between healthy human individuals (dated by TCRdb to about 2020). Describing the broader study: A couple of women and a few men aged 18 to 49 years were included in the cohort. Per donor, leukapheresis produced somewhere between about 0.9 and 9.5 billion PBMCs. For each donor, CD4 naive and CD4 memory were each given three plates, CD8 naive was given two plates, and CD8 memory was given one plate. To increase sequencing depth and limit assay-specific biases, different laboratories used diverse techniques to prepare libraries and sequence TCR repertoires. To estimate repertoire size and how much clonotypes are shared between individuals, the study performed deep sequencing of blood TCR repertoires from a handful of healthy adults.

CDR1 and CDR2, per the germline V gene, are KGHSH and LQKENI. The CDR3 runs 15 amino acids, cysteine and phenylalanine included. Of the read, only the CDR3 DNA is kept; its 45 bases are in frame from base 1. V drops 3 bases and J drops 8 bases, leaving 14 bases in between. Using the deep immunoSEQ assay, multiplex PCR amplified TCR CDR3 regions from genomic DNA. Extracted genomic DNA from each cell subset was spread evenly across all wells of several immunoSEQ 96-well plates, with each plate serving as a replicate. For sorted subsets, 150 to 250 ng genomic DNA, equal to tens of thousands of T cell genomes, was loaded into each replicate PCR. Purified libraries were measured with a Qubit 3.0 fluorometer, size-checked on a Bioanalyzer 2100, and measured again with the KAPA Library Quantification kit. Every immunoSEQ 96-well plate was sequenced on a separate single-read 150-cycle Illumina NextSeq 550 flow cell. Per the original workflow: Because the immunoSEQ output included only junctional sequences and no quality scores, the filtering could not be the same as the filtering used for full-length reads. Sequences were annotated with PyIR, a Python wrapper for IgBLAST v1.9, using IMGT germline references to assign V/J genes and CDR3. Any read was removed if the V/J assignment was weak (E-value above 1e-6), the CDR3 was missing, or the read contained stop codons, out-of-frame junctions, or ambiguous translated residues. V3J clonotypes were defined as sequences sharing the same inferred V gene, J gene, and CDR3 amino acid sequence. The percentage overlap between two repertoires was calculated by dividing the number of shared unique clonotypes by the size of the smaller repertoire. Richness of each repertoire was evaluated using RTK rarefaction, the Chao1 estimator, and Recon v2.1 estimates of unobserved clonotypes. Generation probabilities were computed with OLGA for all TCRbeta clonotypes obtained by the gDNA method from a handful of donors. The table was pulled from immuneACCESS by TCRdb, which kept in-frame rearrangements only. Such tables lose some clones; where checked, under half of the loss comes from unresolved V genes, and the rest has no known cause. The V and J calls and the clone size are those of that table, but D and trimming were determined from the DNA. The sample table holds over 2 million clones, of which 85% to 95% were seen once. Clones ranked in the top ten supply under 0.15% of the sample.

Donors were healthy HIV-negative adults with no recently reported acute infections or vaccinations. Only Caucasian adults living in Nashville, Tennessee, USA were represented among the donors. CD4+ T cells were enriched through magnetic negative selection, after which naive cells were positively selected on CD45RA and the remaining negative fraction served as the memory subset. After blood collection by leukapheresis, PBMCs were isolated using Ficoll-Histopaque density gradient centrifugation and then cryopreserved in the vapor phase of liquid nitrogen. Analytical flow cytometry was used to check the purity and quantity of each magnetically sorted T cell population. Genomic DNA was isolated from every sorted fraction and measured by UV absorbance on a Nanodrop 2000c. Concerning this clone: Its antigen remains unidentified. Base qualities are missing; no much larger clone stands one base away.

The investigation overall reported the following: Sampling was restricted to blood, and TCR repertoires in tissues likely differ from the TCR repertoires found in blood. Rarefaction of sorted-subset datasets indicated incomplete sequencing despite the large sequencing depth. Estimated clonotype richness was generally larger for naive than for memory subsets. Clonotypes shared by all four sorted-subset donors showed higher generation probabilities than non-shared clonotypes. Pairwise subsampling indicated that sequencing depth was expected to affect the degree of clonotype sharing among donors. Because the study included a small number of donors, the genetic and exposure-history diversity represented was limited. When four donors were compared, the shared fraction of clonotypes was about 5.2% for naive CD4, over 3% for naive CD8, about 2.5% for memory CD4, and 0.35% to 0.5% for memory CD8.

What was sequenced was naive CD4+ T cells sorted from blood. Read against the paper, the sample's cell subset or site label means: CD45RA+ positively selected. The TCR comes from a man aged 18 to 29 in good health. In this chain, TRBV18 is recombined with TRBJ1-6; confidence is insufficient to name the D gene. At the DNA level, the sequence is TGTGCCAGCTCACCGCCGGGCAGCGTATATTCACCCCTCCACTTT. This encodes CASSPPGSVYSPLHF.